Listed here are 27 T cell receptor beta chains from one sample, sequenced in a study of HIV-infected children after antiretroviral therapy interruption. Treatment meaning: PENTA 11 planned treatment interruption arm or continuous ART arm. Unique molecular identifiers were included in an RNA-based 3' RACE TCR library. TCRdb re-called the 3' RACE reads through MiXCR, storing one row per CDR3 protein. This sample has approximately 95,000 distinct CDR3 sequences, with about 6.3% found just once. The sample in question was CD45RA+ CD4+ T cells from PBMCs, pooled from several time points, obtained from a donor given antiretroviral therapy, either interrupted or continuous. The subset here: naive CD4+ CD45RA+ CD45RO- T cells. Receptors were obtained from a pool of human donors with HIV.

The table lists this clonotype with many counts. This rearrangement joins TRBV10-2 to TRBJ2-1; D may be TRBD1 or TRBD2 (5 bases each). Germline loops: CDR1 WSHSY, CDR2 SAAADI. V lost 1 base and J lost 1, with 8 bases in between. The CDR3 sequence is 15 residues long. CDR3 sequence (DNA): TGCGCCAGCAGTGAGTTGGGGGTGTCCTACAATGAGCAGTTCTTC. Its translation is CASSELGVSYNEQFF.

This clonotype has ten or more counts. The chain couples TRBV7-2 to TRBJ1-6; D gene unclear. The CDR3 length is 14 residues. The ends were cut back, 0 bases at V and 8 bases at J, with 8 bases in the middle. Germline loops: CDR1 SGHTA, CDR2 FQGNSA. CDR3 loop: CASSLARFDSPLHF. The CDR3 coding sequence is TGTGCCAGCAGCTTAGCACGATTCGATTCACCCCTCCACTTT.

CDR3 DNA sequence: TGTGCCAGCAGCTTACCGACAGGGAACTATGGCTACACCTTC. It translates to CASSLPTGNYGYTF. This sequence joins TRBV7-9 and TRBJ1-2, with TRBD1 matching 7 bases. V shed 2 bases, J shed 2 bases, and the junction held 2 bases outside the gene matches. The CDR3 covers 14 residues. Looked up from germline, CDR1 is SEHNR and CDR2 is FQNEAQ (reference sequence).

This clonotype was detected many times. The rearrangement joins TRBV20-1 to TRBJ2-5; 11 bases agree with TRBD2. Germline CDR1 reads DFQATT; CDR2 reads SNEGSKA (reference sequence). The CDR3 runs to 13 residues. V was clipped by 6 bases and J by 4 bases; unmatched bases: 4. The CDR3 bases are TGCAGTGCCATACTAGCGGGAGCAGAGACCCAGTACTTC. Amino acids: CSAILAGAETQYF.

This clonotype has a count of ten or more. This chain joins TRBV5-6 and TRBJ2-3; 8 nucleotides agree with TRBD1. In germline, CDR1 is SGHDT, CDR2 YYEEEE. This CDR3 has 16 residues. The junction had 9 bases not matched to a gene; V was cut back by 4 bases and J by 2 bases. The CDR3 spells CASSMTRTGLTDTQYF. In DNA, the CDR3 is TGTGCCAGCAGCATGACCCGGACAGGGCTCACAGATACGCAGTATTTT.

The chain carries TRBV6-2 or TRBV6-3 and TRBJ1-1; 7 bases map to TRBD1. V shed 5 bases, J shed 1 base, and the junction held 10 bases outside the gene matches. CDR3 length: 16 residues. Looked up from germline, CDR1 is MNHEY and CDR2 is SVGEGT. Here the CDR3 DNA reads TGTGCCAGCAGTGTCGTTAGGGACAGTGAGAACACTGAAGCTTTCTTT. It yields the protein CASSVVRDSENTEAFF.

In regard to this clonotype: Being one base from a much bigger clone, this may be a read error. The J gene is TRBJ2-7, the V gene TRBV19; TRBD2 matches at 11 bases. CDR3 length: 12 amino acids. The V gene's germline CDR1 is LNHDA and CDR2 SQIVND (reference sequence). The CDR3 DNA reads TGTGTCAGTACCACGACTAGCGGGAAGGCGTACTTC. Its protein product is CVSTTTSGKAYF.

This clonotype has more than one count but fewer than ten. The rearrangement joins TRBV18 to TRBJ1-2; the D gene is possibly TRBD1 (6 bases). V lost 3 bases, J lost 0 bases, and 8 bases lay in between. Germline CDR1 reads KGHSH; CDR2 reads LQKENI. CDR3 size: 14 residues. In DNA, the CDR3 is TGTGCCAGCTCACCGGACAGCTCTAACTATGGCTACACCTTC. Translation gives CASSPDSSNYGYTF.

This clonotype was found a few times. The chain couples TRBV4-2 to TRBJ2-7; 10 bases line up with TRBD2. CDR3 length: 17 amino acids. Trimming at V came to 0 bases and at J to 0 bases, leaving 5 bases not matched to a gene. Germline CDR1 LGHNA, CDR2 YNFKEQ. CDR3 in amino acids: CASSQDGSGGASYEQYF. The CDR3 DNA sequence: TGTGCCAGCAGCCAAGACGGGAGCGGGGGGGCCTCCTACGAGCAGTACTTC.

This clonotype has only a few counts. This chain uses TRBV7-2 with TRBJ2-5; 13 nucleotides agree with TRBD2. The V segment lost 5 bases and the J segment 7 bases; nucleotides outside the gene matches: 7. The CDR3 runs 15 residues. Germline assignment: CDR1 SGHTA and CDR2 FQGNSA. The CDR3: CASSAGLAGAGTQYF. The CDR3 DNA is TGTGCCAGCAGCGCCGGACTAGCGGGAGCAGGGACCCAGTACTTC.

This clonotype has at least ten counts. The genes are TRBV6-1 and TRBJ1-5; 7 bases map to TRBD1. Per the germline V gene, CDR1 is MNHNS and CDR2 is SASEGT. With 2 bases clipped from V and 5 bases from J, the junction kept 9 bases outside the gene matches. This CDR3 has 16 amino acids. CDR3 sequence: CASSEQGVIRDQPQHF. CDR3 sequence (DNA): TGTGCCAGCAGTGAACAGGGGGTAATTCGGGATCAGCCCCAGCATTTT.

This clonotype turned up a few times. This rearrangement joins TRBV13 to TRBJ1-5; D gene uncertain. V dropped 5 bases and J dropped 3 bases, with 11 bases sitting between them. Germline V lookup: CDR1 PRHDT, CDR2 FYEKMQ (reference sequence). This CDR3 has 14 amino acids. The CDR3 nucleotides read TGTGCCAGCAGCGACGGGCGGTTCAATCAGCCCCAGCATTTT. This translates into CASSDGRFNQPQHF. Drawing the rest from reference TRBV13 and TRBJ1-5, the complete variable domain is AAGVIQSPRHLIKEKRETATLKCYPIPRHDTVYWYQQGPGQDPQFLISFYEKMQSDKGSIPDRFSAQQFSDYHSELNMSSLELGDSALYFCASSDGRFNQPQHFGDGTRLSIL.

The table lists this clonotype with many counts. The V and J genes are TRBV20-1 and TRBJ1-5; 8 bases align to TRBD1. The V segment lost 4 bases and the J segment 6 bases; nucleotides outside the gene matches: 11. There are 15 residues in the CDR3. CDR1 is DFQATT, CDR2 SNEGSKA, per germline (reference sequence). CDR3 sequence reads: CSATPGGPMGQPQHF. The CDR3 nucleotides read TGCAGTGCTACGCCAGGGGGCCCTATGGGTCAGCCCCAGCATTTT.

This clonotype has at least ten counts. V and J are TRBV7-2 and TRBJ1-3; D remains ambiguous. There are 15 residues in the CDR3. The germline CDR1 and CDR2 sequences are SGHTA and FQGNSA. Trimming removed 5 bases at V and 4 bases at J, with 15 bases between. This CDR3 is CASSPQIAPGNTIYF. CDR3 in DNA: TGTGCCAGCAGCCCCCAGATAGCACCCGGAAACACCATATATTTT.

This clonotype was recorded many times. This chain uses TRBV6-5 with TRBJ2-7; D is undetermined. Germline V gene lookup returns CDR1 MNHEY and CDR2 SVGAGI. This CDR3 region has 12 residues. Trimming removed 8 bases at V and 3 bases at J, with 11 bases between. The DNA of the CDR3 is TGTGCCAGCTCTGGGCCAAACTACGAGCAGTACTTC. Its translation is CASSGPNYEQYF.

The chain recombines TRBV5-1 with TRBJ2-3; 13 bases match TRBD2. V lost 7 bases to trimming and J lost 3 bases; unmatched junction nucleotides: 8. The CDR3 consists of 16 residues. Germline lookup yields CDR1 SGHRS and CDR2 YFSETQ. The CDR3 loop is CASGTGTSGITDTQYF. CDR3 nucleotide sequence: TGCGCCAGCGGCACCGGGACTAGCGGGATTACAGATACGCAGTATTTT.

The sample holds many counts of this clonotype. V and J are TRBV7-8 and TRBJ2-4; 8 bases fit TRBD1. The junction had 11 bases not matched to a gene; V was cut back by 4 bases and J by 12 bases. Germline CDR1 reads SGHVS; CDR2 reads FQNEAQ. There are 14 residues in the CDR3. This chain's CDR3 is CASSYGTGYTPQYF. The CDR3 DNA follows: TGTGCCAGCAGCTACGGGACAGGCTATACCCCTCAGTACTTC.

This clonotype has just a few counts. The chain is built from TRBV27 and TRBJ2-3, with D tentatively TRBD1 (6 bases). The CDR3 runs 16 residues. The V gene's germline CDR1 is MNHEY and CDR2 SMNVEV (reference sequence). V was pared by 1 base and J by 4 bases, with 15 bases between. This CDR3 is CASSLWGPLGPDTQYF. CDR3 DNA: TGTGCCAGCAGTTTATGGGGGCCCCTCGGCCCAGATACGCAGTATTTT.

This clonotype was recorded many times. The chain combines TRBV6-5 with TRBJ2-3, with 10 bases matching TRBD2. V lost 4 bases to trimming and J lost 1 base; unmatched junction nucleotides: 5. The CDR3 consists of 16 residues. Germline assignment: CDR1 MNHEY and CDR2 SVGAGI. In DNA form, the CDR3 reads TGTGCCAGCAGTTTTGGGCTAGCGGGAGGCACAGATACGCAGTATTTT. Translating gives CASSFGLAGGTDTQYF.

This clonotype appeared many times. The chain has TRBV6-5 and TRBJ2-3, with D perhaps matching TRBD2 (5 bases). The CDR3 length is 13 residues. CDR1 is MNHEY and CDR2 is SVGAGI in the germline V gene. V lost 5 bases and J lost 5, with 11 bases in between. CDR3 loop: CASSALRGDTQYF. CDR3 nucleotide sequence: TGTGCCAGCAGTGCTTTACGGGGAGATACGCAGTATTTT.

In its sample, this clonotype was seen many times. CDR3 in DNA: TGTGCCAGCAGGCAATTTGAGACCCAGTACTTC. Amino acids: CASRQFETQYF. The chain is built from TRBV6-4 and TRBJ2-5; D remains ambiguous. The germline V gene encodes CDR1 MRHNA and CDR2 SNTAGT. This CDR3 region has 11 residues. The V end lost 6 bases, the J end lost 5 bases, and 7 bases lay between the germline ends.

The sample holds many counts of this clonotype. The genes are TRBV5-1 and TRBJ2-5, with D uncertain. Trimming removed 3 bases at V and 1 base at J, with 13 bases between. The CDR3 length is 15 residues. Looked up from germline, CDR1 is SGHRS and CDR2 is YFSETQ. DNA for the CDR3: TGCGCCAGCAGCTGGACGGTGGCATCCCAAGAGACCCAGTACTTC. It encodes CASSWTVASQETQYF.

This clonotype was observed at least ten times. The junction does not match germline at one end; this may be a read error. The rearrangement joins TRBV12-3 or TRBV12-4 to TRBJ2-1; no definite D call. The CDR3 consists of 8 residues. Here the CDR3 DNA reads TGTGCCAGCAGTTTAGGAAACTTC. Amino acid sequence: CASSLGNF.

The sample holds many counts of this clonotype. The chain employs TRBV12-3 or TRBV12-4 and TRBJ2-7, with TRBD1 identical over 7 bases. The CDR3 consists of 15 residues. Trimming cost V 4 bases and J 4 bases; bases outside gene matches: 10. CDR3 DNA: TGTGCCAGCAGTTCCACCGGGACAGCCGTATACGAGCAGTACTTC. Its translation: CASSSTGTAVYEQYF.

In its sample, this clonotype was seen a few times. J is TRBJ2-3 and V is TRBV29-1; 10 nucleotides match TRBD1. The V gene's germline CDR1 is SQVTM and CDR2 ANQGSEA. The CDR3 consists of 18 residues. V was clipped by 0 bases and J by 11 bases; unmatched bases: 20. For the CDR3, the DNA is TGCAGCGTTGAAGATTTTTGGGGCCCGGGACAGGGGCGTTCGGAGCAGTATTTT. Protein sequence: CSVEDFWGPGQGRSEQYF.

This clonotype occurred many times. The CDR3 DNA reads as TGTGCCAGCCGTAGACAGTTTGCCAATGAAAAACTGTTTTTT. Translated, it gives CASRRQFANEKLFF. The genes are TRBV19 and TRBJ1-4; TRBD1 is a possible D gene (5 bases). The V gene's germline CDR1 is LNHDA and CDR2 SQIVND (reference sequence). The CDR3 totals 14 residues. V was cut by 9 bases and J by 5 bases, with 16 bases left in between.

This clonotype came up many times. The rearrangement joins TRBV20-1 to TRBJ1-6, with a possible D match to TRBD1 (5 bases). With 1 base removed from V and 6 bases from J, the gap between germline ends came to 13 bases. The CDR3 covers 15 residues. Germline CDR1 and CDR2: DFQATT and SNEGSKA (reference sequence). The CDR3 DNA is TGCAGTGCTAGAGTCGGTCAGGGAGGTAATTCACCCCTCCACTTT. This gives the protein CSARVGQGGNSPLHF.